The 11 T cell receptor beta chains below were found in one sample sequenced in a study of cytomegalovirus exposure and HLA in healthy donors. The primer mix had 60 Vbeta and 13 Jbeta primers. The repertoire was sequenced with immunoSEQ multiplex PCR; TCRdb's copy has only in-frame clones and lacks some. The sample has approximately 160,000 clones, 75% seen once; the top ten hold 4.9%. The specimen was PBMCs. Source of these receptors: a male donor in good health and CMV-seronegative.

This clone has a handful of counts. J is TRBJ2-7 and V is TRBV6-5, with D possibly matching TRBD2 (6 bases). CDR1 and CDR2 (germline): MNHEY, SVGAGI. The CDR3 sequence is 14 residues long. The V end was cut by 2 bases, the J end by 2 bases, with 10 bases between. CDR3 region: CASSYEGTAYEQYF. CDR3 in DNA: TGTGCCAGCAGTTACGAGGGGACTGCCTACGAGCAGTACTTC.

This chain joins TRBV6-5 and TRBJ1-1, with 7 nucleotides matching TRBD1. CDR1 MNHEY and CDR2 SVGAGI come from the germline V gene. V was clipped by 7 bases and J by 1 base; unmatched bases: 6. This CDR3 spans 14 amino acids. CDR3 residues: CASTNGQANTEAFF. Here the CDR3 DNA reads TGTGCCAGCACCAATGGACAGGCGAACACTGAAGCTTTCTTT.

The J gene is TRBJ2-2, the V gene TRBV4-2; possibly TRBD1 for D (6 bases). Trimming stripped 1 base from V and 4 bases from J, with 10 bases between. The germline CDR1 and CDR2 sequences are LGHNA and YNFKEQ. The CDR3 spans 15 residues. The CDR3 spells CASSQVSRGTGELFF. The CDR3 nucleotides are TGTGCCAGCAGCCAAGTTAGCAGGGGCACCGGGGAGCTGTTTTTT.

This chain connects TRBV6-5 to TRBJ1-2; 7 bases are shared with TRBD1. The length of the CDR3 is 14 residues. Trimming at V came to 4 bases and at J to 6 bases, leaving 8 bases not matched to a gene. From germline, CDR1 is MNHEY and CDR2 SVGAGI. The CDR3: CASSLTGKFNGYTF. CDR3 DNA sequence: TGTGCCAGCAGTTTGACAGGGAAGTTTAATGGCTACACCTTC.

The V and J genes are TRBV9 and TRBJ2-7, with TRBD2 as a possible D gene (6 bases). V was pared by 2 bases and J by 1 base, with 13 bases between. The CDR3 sequence is 15 residues long. Per germline, CDR1 SGDLS and CDR2 YYNGEE. The CDR3 DNA reads TGTGCCAGCAGCGTCGGAGGGAAAGGGTCCTACGAGCAGTACTTC. It is translated as CASSVGGKGSYEQYF.

The V and J genes are TRBV5-4 and TRBJ2-7, with a weak D call TRBD2 (6 bases). V lost 3 bases, J lost 7 bases, and 11 bases lay in between. This CDR3 is built from 12 residues. The V gene's germline CDR1 is SGHNT and CDR2 YYREEE (reference sequence). The CDR3 is CASSWDSREQYF. CDR3 in DNA: TGTGCCAGCAGCTGGGACTCCAGGGAGCAGTACTTC.

This clone showed up just once. The chain has TRBV6-5 and TRBJ1-3; D remains ambiguous. Germline V CDR1 and CDR2: MNHEY, SVGAGI. The CDR3 consists of 11 residues. The CDR3 DNA reads TGTGCGGCAATGTGGGGAAACACCATATATTTT. This codes for CAAMWGNTIYF.

This clone was seen just once. This sequence joins TRBV28 and TRBJ1-5, with D perhaps TRBD1 (6 bases). Trimming cost V 5 bases and J 1 base, with 15 bases left between them. CDR1 and CDR2 (germline): MDHEN, SYDVKM. The CDR3 has 16 amino acids. The chain's CDR3 is CASSPRPQGSNQPQHF. For the CDR3, the DNA is TGTGCCAGCAGTCCCCGGCCACAGGGCAGCAATCAGCCCCAGCATTTT.

The V and J genes are TRBV28 and TRBJ2-5, with TRBD2 matching 7 bases. The germline gives CDR1 MDHEN, CDR2 SYDVKM. Trimming at V came to 5 bases and at J to 5 bases, leaving 8 bases not matched to a gene. The CDR3 totals 14 residues. CDR3 sequence: CASSTAGVGETQYF. In DNA, the CDR3 is TGTGCCAGCAGTACCGCGGGAGTGGGGGAGACCCAGTACTTC.

This chain uses TRBV5-1 with TRBJ2-5, with a tentative D call TRBD1 (6 bases). The J call is in doubt because the DNA end fits TRBJ2-7 better. Looked up from germline, CDR1 is SGHRS and CDR2 is YFSETQ. The CDR3 length is 15 residues. The CDR3 reads CASSLTGTTLSEQYF. CDR3 sequence (DNA): TGCGCCAGCAGCCTGACCGGGACAACGCTATCCGAGCAGTACTTC.

This chain joins TRBV15 and TRBJ2-5; possibly TRBD2 for D (6 bases). The J call could be wrong; TRBJ2-7 is a better fit for the DNA end. Germline lookup yields CDR1 LNHNV and CDR2 YYDKDF (reference sequence). This CDR3 comprises 14 residues. The CDR3 DNA is TGTGCCACCAGCAGGGGCGGGACTTCCTACGAGCAGTACTTC. It specifies CATSRGGTSYEQYF.